What follows are 3 T cell receptor beta chains derived from one specimen sequenced in a study of blood T cell repertoires in COVID-19. Sequenced by immunoSEQ multiplex PCR; TCRdb stores in-frame clones only, minus some. The repertoire includes some 300,000 clones, 75% to 90% of them detected once, and over 8% sits in the top ten. The sample comprised PBMCs or T cells enriched from blood (not recorded which). The receptors originated from a woman aged 35 to 49 who had recovered from COVID-19.

The rearrangement links TRBV7-9 to TRBJ2-1; D gene unclear. Germline CDR1 is SEHNR and CDR2 is FQNEAQ (reference sequence). Trimming pared 3 bases from V and 8 bases from J, leaving 8 bases between. The CDR3 is 12 residues long. CDR3 residues: CASSFILHEQFF. In nucleotides, the CDR3 is TGTGCCAGCAGCTTTATCCTCCATGAGCAGTTCTTC.

The chain joins TRBV7-6 to TRBJ1-1, with a weak D call TRBD1 (5 bases). CDR1 is SGHVS, CDR2 FNYEAQ, per germline. This CDR3 has 15 amino acids. The V gene lost 4 bases and the J gene lost 8 bases, with 20 bases spanning the gap. The CDR3 nucleotides read TGTGCCAGCAGCTCCAGGCAGGGAACAGGATCCGAAGCTTTCTTT. Its translation: CASSSRQGTGSEAFF.

The V call is TRBV11-2, the J call TRBJ2-7; the match to TRBD1 covers 7 bases. The CDR3 totals 15 residues. V was pared by 5 bases and J by 2 bases, with 9 bases of the junction left unmatched. Germline CDR1 and CDR2: SGHAT and FQNNGV. The CDR3 loop reads CASSKDRVSTYEQYF. CDR3 sequence (DNA): TGTGCCAGCAGCAAAGACAGGGTTAGCACCTACGAGCAGTACTTC.